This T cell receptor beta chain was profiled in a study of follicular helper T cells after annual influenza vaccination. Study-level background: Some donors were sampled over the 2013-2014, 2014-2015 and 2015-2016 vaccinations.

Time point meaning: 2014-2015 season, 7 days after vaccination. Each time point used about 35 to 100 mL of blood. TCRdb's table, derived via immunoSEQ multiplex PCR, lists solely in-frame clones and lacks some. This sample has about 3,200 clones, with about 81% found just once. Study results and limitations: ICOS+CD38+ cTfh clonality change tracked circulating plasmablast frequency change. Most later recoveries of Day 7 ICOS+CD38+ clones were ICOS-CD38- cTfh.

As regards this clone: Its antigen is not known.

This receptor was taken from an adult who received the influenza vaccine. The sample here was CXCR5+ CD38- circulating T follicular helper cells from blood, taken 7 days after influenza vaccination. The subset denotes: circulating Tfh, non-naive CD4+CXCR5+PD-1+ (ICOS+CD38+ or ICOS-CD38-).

The CDR3 sequence: CATRQGLAAQYF. In nucleotides, the CDR3 is TGTGCCACCAGACAGGGGCTTGCGGCCCAGTACTTC. The chain carries TRBV6-1 and TRBJ2-5; 8 nucleotides align to TRBD1. CDR3 length equals 12 residues. Trimming removed 10 bases from V and 9 bases from J; junction bases left unmatched: 10. Germline CDR1 reads MNHNS; CDR2 reads SASEGT.